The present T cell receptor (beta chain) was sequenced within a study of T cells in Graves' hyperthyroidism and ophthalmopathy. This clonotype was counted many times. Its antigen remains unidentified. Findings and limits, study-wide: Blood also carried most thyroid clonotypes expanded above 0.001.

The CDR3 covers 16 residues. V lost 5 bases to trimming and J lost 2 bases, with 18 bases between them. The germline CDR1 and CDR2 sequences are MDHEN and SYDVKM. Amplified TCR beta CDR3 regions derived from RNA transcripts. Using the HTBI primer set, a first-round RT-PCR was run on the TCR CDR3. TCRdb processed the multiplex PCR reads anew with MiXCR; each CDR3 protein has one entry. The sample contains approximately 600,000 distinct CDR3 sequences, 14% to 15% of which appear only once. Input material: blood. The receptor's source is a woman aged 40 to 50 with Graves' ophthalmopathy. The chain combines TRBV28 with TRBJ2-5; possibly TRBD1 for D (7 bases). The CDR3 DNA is TGTGCCAGCAGTCCAAGACAGGGTCGGGGGCAAGAGACCCAGTACTTC. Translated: CASSPRQGRGQETQYF.